This T cell receptor beta chain was sequenced during a study of post-analysis software for immune sequencing data. General observations from the study: For normalized Chao1 diversity, multiple sclerosis patients scored significantly lower than controls did. Patients carried a handful of TRBV segments more frequently than controls did, and TRBV5-6, TRBV5-1 and TRBV20-1 were among them.

TCR beta cDNA libraries had unique molecular identifiers. TCRdb fed the PCR reads into MiXCR, producing one record per CDR3 protein. The table has some 500,000 distinct CDR3 sequences, approximately 45% seen once. The CDR3 consists of 14 residues. V was cut by 1 base and J by 4 bases, with 10 bases left in between. The germline gives CDR1 MNHNS, CDR2 SASEGT. This clonotype was detected only a few times. Its antigen is still unknown. What was sequenced was blood. The V call is TRBV6-1, the J call TRBJ1-2, with D possibly TRBD1 on 6 matching bases. The origin of this receptor is a girl aged 10 to 17 with multiple sclerosis. The CDR3 sequence: CASSEVGGLYGYTF. The CDR3 region has the DNA TGTGCCAGCAGTGAAGTTGGGGGGCTCTATGGCTACACCTTC.